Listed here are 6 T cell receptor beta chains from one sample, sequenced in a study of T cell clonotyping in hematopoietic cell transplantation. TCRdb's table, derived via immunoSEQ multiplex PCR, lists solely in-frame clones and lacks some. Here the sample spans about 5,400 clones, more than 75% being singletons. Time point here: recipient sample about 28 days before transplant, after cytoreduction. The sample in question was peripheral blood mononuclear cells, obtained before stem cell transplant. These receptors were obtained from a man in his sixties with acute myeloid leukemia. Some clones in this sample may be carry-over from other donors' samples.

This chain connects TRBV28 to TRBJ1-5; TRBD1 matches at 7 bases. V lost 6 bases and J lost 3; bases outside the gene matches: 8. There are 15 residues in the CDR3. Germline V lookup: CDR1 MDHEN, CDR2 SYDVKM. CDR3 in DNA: TGTGCCAGCAGCCCCGCGACAGGGTTCAATCAGCCCCAGCATTTT. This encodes CASSPATGFNQPQHF.

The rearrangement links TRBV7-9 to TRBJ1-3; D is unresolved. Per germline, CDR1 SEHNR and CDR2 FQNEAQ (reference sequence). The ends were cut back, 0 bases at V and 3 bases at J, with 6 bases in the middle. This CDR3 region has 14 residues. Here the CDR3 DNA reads TGTGCCAGCAGCTTAGCGCGGGGTGGAAACACCATATATTTT. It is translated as CASSLARGGNTIYF.

CDR3 residues: CASSLDRGGGNTIYF. The CDR3 DNA is TGTGCCAGCAGCTTAGACAGGGGAGGTGGAAACACCATATATTTT. The rearrangement joins TRBV7-2 to TRBJ1-3, with 7 bases lining up with TRBD1. Looked up from germline, CDR1 is SGHTA and CDR2 is FQGNSA. This CDR3 contains 15 residues. With 1 base clipped from V and 3 bases from J, the junction kept 3 bases outside the gene matches.

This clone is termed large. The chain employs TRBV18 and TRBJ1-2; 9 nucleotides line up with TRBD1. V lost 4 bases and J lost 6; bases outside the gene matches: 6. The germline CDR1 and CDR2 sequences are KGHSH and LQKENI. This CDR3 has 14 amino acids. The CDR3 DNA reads TGTGCCAGCTCACTGGGACAGGGTATGGATGGCTACACCTTC. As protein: CASSLGQGMDGYTF. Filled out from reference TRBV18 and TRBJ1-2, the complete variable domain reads NAGVMQNPRHLVRRRGQEARLRCSPMKGHSHVYWYRQLPEEGLKFMVYLQKENIIDESGMPKERFSAEFPKEGPSILRIQQVVRGDSAAYFCASSLGQGMDGYTFGSGTRLTVV.

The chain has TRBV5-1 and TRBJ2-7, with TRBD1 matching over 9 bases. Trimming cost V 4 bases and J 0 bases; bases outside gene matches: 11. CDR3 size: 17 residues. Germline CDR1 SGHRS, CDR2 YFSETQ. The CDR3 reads CASSPGTGKSSSYEQYF. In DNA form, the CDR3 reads TGCGCCAGCAGCCCGGGGACAGGGAAGTCCTCCTCCTACGAGCAGTACTTC.

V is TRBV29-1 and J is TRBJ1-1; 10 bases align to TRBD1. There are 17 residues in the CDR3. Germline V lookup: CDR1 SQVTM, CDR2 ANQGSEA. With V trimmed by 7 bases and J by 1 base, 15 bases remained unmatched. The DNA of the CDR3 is TGCAGCGCATACCCCGGGGACAGGGGAACGTGGAACACTGAAGCTTTCTTT. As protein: CSAYPGDRGTWNTEAFF.